This T cell receptor (beta chain) was sequenced during a study of human T cells and chemical hapten exposure. Sample time point: healthy volunteer bleed at 2 weeks. The starting material, unfractionated whole blood, was used for total RNA extraction. From the RACE reads, TCRdb called clonotypes with MiXCR, one entry per CDR3 protein. This sample yields some 120,000 distinct CDR3 sequences, of which 8.5% to 9.5% are seen a single time; 1.5% to 2% belongs to the top ten. This clonotype was counted ten times or more. The source is a male donor in good health. Some clones in this sample may be carry-over from other donors' samples. Material for sequencing was whole blood.

The CDR3 reads CASSIGRGLSTDTQYF. Here the CDR3 DNA reads TGTGCCAGTAGTATAGGACGGGGACTGAGCACAGATACGCAGTATTTT. The chain links TRBV19 to TRBJ2-3, with D perhaps matching TRBD2 (6 bases). Germline lookup yields CDR1 LNHDA and CDR2 SQIVND (reference sequence). V was trimmed by 1 base and J by 0 bases, leaving 11 bases between them. This CDR3 has 16 amino acids.